One and the same sample provided the 6 T cell receptor beta chains below, sequenced in a study of beta chain features in type 1 diabetes. The investigators reverse transcribed all of the isolated RNA, so they sequenced expressed TCRB transcripts. Sequencing was performed with immunoSEQ multiplex PCR; in TCRdb, only in-frame clones are kept and a portion is missing. The sample records around 290,000 clones, under 8.5% being singletons. The sequencing sample was made of central memory CD4+ T cells from blood. Receptors originate from a woman aged 18-29 years in good health.

This clone was seen more than once but under ten times. The chain has TRBV9 and TRBJ2-3; unclear D gene. The CDR3 is made up of 13 amino acids. Germline lookup yields CDR1 SGDLS and CDR2 YYNGEE. V shed 4 bases and J shed 3 bases, with 9 bases lying between them. CDR3 loop: CASSRSVTDTQYF. The CDR3 DNA follows: TGTGCCAGCAGCCGCTCAGTGACAGATACGCAGTATTTT.

The chain employs TRBV7-9 and TRBJ2-1; 8 bases line up with TRBD2. This CDR3 has 15 residues. Germline V gene lookup returns CDR1 SEHNR and CDR2 FQNEAQ (reference sequence). Trimming cost V 1 base and J 6 bases; bases outside gene matches: 5. The CDR3 DNA reads TGTGCCAGCAGCTTAGGAGCGGGGGCAACCAATGAGCAGTTCTTC. The encoded protein is CASSLGAGATNEQFF.

This clone was observed many times. The chain couples TRBV2 to TRBJ2-6; the D is unclear. CDR1 is SNHLY, CDR2 FYNNEI, per germline. The V end lost 4 bases, the J end lost 0 bases, and 7 bases lay between the germline ends. This CDR3 contains 15 residues. The CDR3 reads CASSGGPSGANVLTF. DNA of the CDR3: TGTGCCAGCAGTGGGGGTCCCTCTGGGGCCAACGTCCTGACTTTC.

V gene TRBV7-8 combines with J gene TRBJ2-2; 7 nucleotides line up with TRBD2. Per the germline V gene, CDR1 is SGHVS and CDR2 is FQNEAQ. This CDR3 is built from 17 residues. Unmatched junction bases numbered 14, after V lost 3 bases and J lost 7 bases. DNA of the CDR3: TGTGCCAGCAGCTTCACCCCCCCACTAGCGCGGAGCGGGGAGCTGTTTTTT. Translated, it gives CASSFTPPLARSGELFF.

This rearrangement joins TRBV11-3 to TRBJ2-4; D perhaps matches TRBD2 (5 bases). CDR1 and CDR2 from the germline V gene are SGHNT and YENEEA. V shed 1 base and J shed 0 bases, with 10 bases lying between them. The CDR3 runs to 16 residues. DNA for the CDR3: TGTGCCAGCAGCTTAGGGGAGTACCTAGCCAAAAACATTCAGTACTTC. Protein sequence: CASSLGEYLAKNIQYF.

This clone was counted a few times. This chain links TRBV29-1 with TRBJ2-1; 14 nucleotides agree with TRBD2. This CDR3 comprises 15 residues. J was trimmed by 5 bases and V by 5 bases; bases with no gene match: 5. CDR1 is SQVTM and CDR2 is ANQGSEA in the germline V gene. The CDR3 loop is CSVRRTSGGNNEQFF. As DNA, the CDR3 is TGCAGCGTTAGACGGACTAGCGGGGGGAACAATGAGCAGTTCTTC.